This paragraph reports one T cell receptor beta chain. Its cognate antigen is unknown. This record belongs to a study of T cell responses to AZD1222 COVID-19 vaccine. Study observations and caveats: Among AZD1222 vaccinees, only six or seven were seropositive at baseline. Breadth and depth of Spike-specific TCRs rose after two AZD1222 doses. Clonal diversity was possibly underestimated, and the donors were mostly white British, with more females. Repertoire sampling happened only post peak T cell response.

TCRdb's table, derived via immunoSEQ multiplex PCR, lists solely in-frame clones and lacks some. Found here are 100,000 to 150,000 clones, 90% of them singletons; the top ten hold more than 3.5%. The receptor was isolated from an adult who received the MenACWY meningococcal vaccine as a control. Sequenced material: peripheral blood, taken 28 days after the second dose of the MenACWY control vaccine.

Written as DNA, the CDR3 is TGTGCCAGCAGTTTATGGGGGTCGGGTTCACCCCTCCACTTT. Protein: CASSLWGSGSPLHF. The chain has TRBV27 and TRBJ1-6, with D possibly being TRBD1 (5 bases). In germline, CDR1 is MNHEY, CDR2 SMNVEV (reference sequence). The length of the CDR3 is 14 residues. V lost 1 base and J 9 bases, leaving 10 bases between the germline ends.